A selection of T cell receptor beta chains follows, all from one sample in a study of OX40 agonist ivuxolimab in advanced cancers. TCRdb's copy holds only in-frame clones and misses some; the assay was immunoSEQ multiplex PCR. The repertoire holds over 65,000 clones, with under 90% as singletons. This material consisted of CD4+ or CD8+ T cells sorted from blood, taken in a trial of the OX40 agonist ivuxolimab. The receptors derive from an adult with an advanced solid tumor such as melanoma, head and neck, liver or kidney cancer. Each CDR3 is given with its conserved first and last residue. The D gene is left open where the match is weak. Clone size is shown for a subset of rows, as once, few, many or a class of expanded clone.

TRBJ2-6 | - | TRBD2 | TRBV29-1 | TGCAGCGTTGCGCCACTAGCGGGGGTTATCTCTGGGGCCAACGTCCTGACTTTC | CSVAPLAGVISGANVLTF
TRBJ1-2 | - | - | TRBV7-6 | TGTGCCAGCAGCCCAGAGGTGACTCCGGGGGTCTATGGCTACACCTTC | CASSPEVTPGVYGYTF
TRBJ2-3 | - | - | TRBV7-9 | TGTGCCAGCAGCCTGGGGGGAGAGGGGGATACGCAGTATTTT | CASSLGGEGDTQYF
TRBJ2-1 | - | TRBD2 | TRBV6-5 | TGTGCCAGCAGTCCGGCAGCGGGAGGGCGGAATGAGCAGTTCTTC | CASSPAAGGRNEQFF
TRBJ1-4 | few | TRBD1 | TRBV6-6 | TGTGCCAGCAGTCCCCACGACAGGGAAGGTGAAAAACTGTTTTTT | CASSPHDREGEKLFF
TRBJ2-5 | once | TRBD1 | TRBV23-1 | TGCGCCAGCAGTCAATTCGCGGGACAGGTGCCCAAGATGGCCCAGTACTTC | CASSQFAGQVPKMAQYF
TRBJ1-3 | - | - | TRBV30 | TGTGCCTGGAGTGTACTCGGGGGGCATTATGGAAACACCATATATTTT | CAWSVLGGHYGNTIYF
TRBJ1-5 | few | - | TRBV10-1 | TGCGCCAGCAGTGGGGGGCCGGGCAATCAGCCCCAGCATTTT | CASSGGPGNQPQHF
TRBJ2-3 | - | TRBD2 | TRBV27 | TGTGCCAGCAGTTTAGGGCGGGGGAGGTCAGATACGCAGTATTTT | CASSLGRGRSDTQYF
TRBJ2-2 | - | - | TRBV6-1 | TGTGCCAGCAGTGGCACAGAGGCTATCGGGGAGCTGTTTTTT | CASSGTEAIGELFF
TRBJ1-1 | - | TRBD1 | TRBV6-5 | TGTGCCAGCAGTTACTCGACCACAGGGGGCAAAGCTTTCTTT | CASSYSTTGGKAFF
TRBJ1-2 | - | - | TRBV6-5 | TGTGCCAGCAGTTACTCAGGGGGTCCTGGCTACACCTTC | CASSYSGGPGYTF
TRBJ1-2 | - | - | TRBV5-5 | TGTGCCAGCAGCTTGGAAATTAGGGGGTCTGGCTATGGCTACACCTTC | CASSLEIRGSGYGYTF
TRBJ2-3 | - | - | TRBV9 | TGTGCCAGCAGCGTAGCAGAGGGAAGGACAGATACGCAGTATTTT | CASSVAEGRTDTQYF
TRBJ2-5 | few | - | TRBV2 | TGTGCCAGCAGTGACCCCCAAGAGACCCAGTACTTC | CASSDPQETQYF
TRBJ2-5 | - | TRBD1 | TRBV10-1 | TGCGCCAGCAGTGGGAACAGGGGATTCCAAGAGACCCAGTACTTC | CASSGNRGFQETQYF
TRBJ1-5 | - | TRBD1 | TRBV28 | TGTGCCAGCAGTTTAGTTCAGGGGGTCAATCAGCCCCAGCATTTT | CASSLVQGVNQPQHF
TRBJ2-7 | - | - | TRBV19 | TGTGCCAGTACCCCACGGGCCAGCGCCGACGAGCAGTACTTC | CASTPRASADEQYF
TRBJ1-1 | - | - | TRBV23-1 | TGCGCCAGCAGTCAACCAGAGACGGTGAACACTGAAGCTTTCTTT | CASSQPETVNTEAFF
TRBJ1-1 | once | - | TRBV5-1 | TGCGCCAGCAGCTTGACCACCGCCAAGGGAGCTGAAGCTTTCTTT | CASSLTTAKGAEAFF
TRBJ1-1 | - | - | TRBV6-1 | TGTGCCAGCAGTGAAATTCTTGTGAACACTGAAGCTTTCTTT | CASSEILVNTEAFF
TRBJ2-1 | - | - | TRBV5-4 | TGTGCCAGCAGCTTGTCGGGCGGATACAATGAGCAGTTCTTC | CASSLSGGYNEQFF
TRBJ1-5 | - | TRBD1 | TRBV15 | TGTGCCACCAGCGGCGATCCGTTCCGGGACAGGGGGCTGTATAGCAATCAGCCCCAGCATTTT | CATSGDPFRDRGLYSNQPQHF
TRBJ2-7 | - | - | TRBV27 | TGTGCCAGCATGGGCAGAGACTACGAGCAGTACTTC | CASMGRDYEQYF
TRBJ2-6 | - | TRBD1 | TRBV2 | TGTGCCAGCAGGGGGACAGTGCCTGGGGCCAACGTCCTGACTTTC | CASRGTVPGANVLTF
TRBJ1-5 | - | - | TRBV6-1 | TGTGCCAGCAGTCGGTCAGCTTATCAGCCCCAGCATTTT | CASSRSAYQPQHF
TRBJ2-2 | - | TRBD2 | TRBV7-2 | TGTGCCAGCAGCTTGTCGGTGAGCGGGAGGGCCGGCGGGGAGCTGTTTTTT | CASSLSVSGRAGGELFF
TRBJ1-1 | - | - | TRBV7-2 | TGTGCCAGCAGCTCAACGGCCGGAGTCACTGAAGCTTTCTTT | CASSSTAGVTEAFF
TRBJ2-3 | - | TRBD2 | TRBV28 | TGTGCCAGCAGTTCCGGGCTAGCGGGAATTGGGGATACGCAGTATTTT | CASSSGLAGIGDTQYF
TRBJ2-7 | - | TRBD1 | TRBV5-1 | TGCGCCAGCAGCCCCTGGACAGGGGGCTACGAGCAGTACTTC | CASSPWTGGYEQYF
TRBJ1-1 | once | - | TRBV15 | TGTGCCACCAGCCGTCAGCTGAACACTGAAGCTTTCTTT | CATSRQLNTEAFF
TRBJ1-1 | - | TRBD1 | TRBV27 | TGTGCCAGCAGTGGGACAGGGTCGGACACTGAAGCTTTCTTT | CASSGTGSDTEAFF
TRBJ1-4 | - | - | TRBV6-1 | TGTGCCAGCACGCGGCAGTTTAATGAAAAACTGTTTTTT | CASTRQFNEKLFF
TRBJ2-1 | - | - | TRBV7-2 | TGTGCCAGCAGCTTATATGCTGGCGTCGGCGGTGAGCAGTTCTTC | CASSLYAGVGGEQFF
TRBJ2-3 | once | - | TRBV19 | TGTGCCAGTAGTTACTTGGGCTCTCGGATGTCAGATACGCAGTATTTT | CASSYLGSRMSDTQYF
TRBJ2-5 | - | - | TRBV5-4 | TGTGCCAGCAGCACGGAGAAACAGGGTTTAAGAGAGACCCAGTACTTC | CASSTEKQGLRETQYF
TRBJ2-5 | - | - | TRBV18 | TGTGCCAGCTCACGACAACAAGAGACCCAGTACTTC | CASSRQQETQYF
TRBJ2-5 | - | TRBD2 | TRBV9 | TGTGCCAGCAGCGTAGCGGGAGCGGGGGACCAGTACTTC | CASSVAGAGDQYF
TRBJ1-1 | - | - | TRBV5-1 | TGCGCCAGCAGCCCCTGGGGTGCAACTGAAGCTTTCTTT | CASSPWGATEAFF
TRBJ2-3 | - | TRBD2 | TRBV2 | TGTGCCAGCAGTACCGGGACTAGCGGCTTAGATACGCAGTATTTT | CASSTGTSGLDTQYF
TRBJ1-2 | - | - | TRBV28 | TGTGCCAGCAGGATGGACCATAACTATGGCTACACCTTC | CASRMDHNYGYTF
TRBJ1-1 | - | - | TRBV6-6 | TGTGCCAGCAGCCGTGACCGGGGCCCAGGGGCTGAAGCTTTCTTT | CASSRDRGPGAEAFF
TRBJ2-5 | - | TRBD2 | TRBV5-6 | TGTGCCAGCAGCGGGACTAGGGGGGGAGAGACCCAGTACTTC | CASSGTRGGETQYF
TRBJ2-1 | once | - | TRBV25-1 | TGTGCCACTGGACTTTACAATGAGCAGTTCTTC | CATGLYNEQFF
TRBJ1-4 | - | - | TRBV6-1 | TGTGCCAGCAGTGACGCGGCTGCAGGGAAAGAAAAACTGTTTTTT | CASSDAAAGKEKLFF